This TCR beta chain was observed in a study of siplizumab effects on memory and regulatory T cells. The CDR3 length is 15 residues. Per the germline V gene, CDR1 is KGHSH and CDR2 is LQKENI. Trimming shortened V by 3 bases and J by 0 bases, and 9 bases separated the two germline ends. Method: immunoSEQ multiplex PCR; TCRdb's copy keeps in-frame clones and lacks some. The sample lists 70,000 to 95,000 clones; approximately 97% were seen once. This TCR was recovered from a human donor in good health. The genes are TRBV18 and TRBJ2-1, with D possibly being TRBD1 (6 bases). The sample was naive CD4+ T cells sorted from blood. Written as DNA, the CDR3 is TGTGCCAGCTCACCGACAGGCCTCTCCTACAATGAGCAGTTCTTC. Translated, it gives CASSPTGLSYNEQFF.